Below, 14 T cell receptor beta chains from the same sample are listed, as sequenced in a study of cytomegalovirus exposure and HLA in healthy donors. It was with 60 Vbeta and 13 Jbeta primers that the PCR ran. Using immunoSEQ multiplex PCR, the repertoire was profiled, and TCRdb retains in-frame clones only, with some absent. The table shows 200,000 to 250,000 clones, with 75% to 90% occurring only once. Sequenced sample: PBMCs. Receptors were obtained from a young woman in good health and CMV-seronegative.

This chain joins TRBV6-5 and TRBJ2-1, with 7 bases fitting TRBD2. The ends lost 2 bases at V and 0 bases at J; junction bases unmatched: 4. This CDR3 has 16 amino acids. The germline gives CDR1 MNHEY, CDR2 SVGAGI. The CDR3 nucleotides are TGTGCCAGCAGTTACCTGACTAGCAGCTCCTACAATGAGCAGTTCTTC. This translates into CASSYLTSSSYNEQFF.

The genes are TRBV30 and TRBJ2-1; maybe TRBD2 (6 bases). The germline V gene has CDR1 GTSNPN and CDR2 SVGIG (reference sequence). The CDR3 runs 16 residues. The V end lost 1 base, the J end lost 5 bases, and 18 bases lay between the germline ends. In nucleotides, the CDR3 is TGTGCCTGGAGTGGGGGCAAGCGGAGGGCCAACAATGAGCAGTTCTTC. Amino acid sequence: CAWSGGKRRANNEQFF.

CDR3 bases: TGCGCCAGCAGTGACCACAGGGGGTTAACTGAAGCTTTCTTT. It codes for CASSDHRGLTEAFF. The chain carries TRBV10-1 and TRBJ1-1, with 8 bases fitting TRBD1. V shed 3 bases and J 5 bases; nucleotides not matched to a gene: 5. The CDR3 is 14 residues long. Germline values: CDR1 WNHNN, CDR2 SYGVQD (reference sequence).

The rearrangement uses TRBV27 and TRBJ2-5; 7 bases map to TRBD2. Germline assignment: CDR1 MNHEY and CDR2 SMNVEV (reference sequence). This CDR3 is 14 amino acids long. The ends lost 5 bases at V and 1 base at J; junction bases unmatched: 4. CDR3 sequence (DNA): TGTGCCAGCAGTCTATTAGCGGGCCAAGAGACCCAGTACTTC. It encodes CASSLLAGQETQYF.

This chain connects TRBV10-1 to TRBJ2-7; 9 nucleotides match TRBD1. This CDR3 contains 13 residues. V lost 8 bases, J lost 4 bases, and 6 bases stayed unmatched. Germline CDR1 reads WNHNN; CDR2 reads SYGVQD (reference sequence). CDR3 bases: TGCGCCAGCGGGGACAGGGAGGGGTACGAGCAGTACTTC. Its translation is CASGDREGYEQYF.

The chain carries TRBV19 and TRBJ1-5, with D maybe TRBD1 (6 bases). This CDR3 comprises 13 residues. Germline values: CDR1 LNHDA, CDR2 SQIVND (reference sequence). V lost 10 bases and J lost 4, with 14 bases in between. In DNA form, the CDR3 reads TGTGCCACCTCCGACAGGCGAAATCAGCCCCAGCATTTT. Translated: CATSDRRNQPQHF.

The table lists this clone with a count of one. The rearrangement links TRBV14 to TRBJ2-3; TRBD2 agrees at 10 bases. The CDR3 sequence is 17 residues long. Trimming took 4 bases from V and 2 from J; bases not matched to a gene: 9. Germline lookup yields CDR1 SGHDN and CDR2 FVKESK. DNA of the CDR3: TGTGCCAGCAGCCCGCTTTGGACTAGCGGAGACACAGATACGCAGTATTTT. It specifies CASSPLWTSGDTDTQYF.

The chain combines TRBV29-1 with TRBJ2-3; perhaps TRBD1 as D (6 bases). The CDR3 runs to 12 residues. Germline V gene sequence: CDR1 SQVTM, CDR2 ANQGSEA. V was shortened by 7 bases and J by 1 base, with 9 bases between the two germline ends. The chain's CDR3 is CSGGHRTDTQYF. The CDR3, as DNA: TGCAGCGGGGGACATCGCACAGATACGCAGTATTTT.

The chain employs TRBV25-1 and TRBJ1-2; 7 bases align to TRBD1. CDR1 and CDR2 from the germline V gene are MGHDK and SYGVNS. The junction had 2 bases not matched to a gene; V was cut back by 4 bases and J by 3 bases. The CDR3 totals 13 residues. In DNA form, the CDR3 reads TGTGCCAGCAGTGTTCAGGGGGACTATGGCTACACCTTC. Residues: CASSVQGDYGYTF.

This clone has only one observation. V gene TRBV19 combines with J gene TRBJ1-5; 8 bases line up with TRBD1. Trimming cost V 6 bases and J 1 base; bases outside gene matches: 5. The CDR3 extends over 15 amino acids. From germline, CDR1 is LNHDA and CDR2 SQIVND (reference sequence). The CDR3, as DNA: TGTGCCAGTAGGACGCAGGGGGCGAGCAATCAGCCCCAGCATTTT. Translation: CASRTQGASNQPQHF. The full variable domain, its missing parts supplied by reference TRBV19 and TRBJ1-5, is DGGITQSPKYLFRKEGQNVTLSCEQNLNHDAMYWYRQDPGQGLRLIYYSQIVNDFQKGDIAEGYSVSREKKESFPLTVTSAQKNPTAFYLCASRTQGASNQPQHFGDGTRLSIL.

The rearrangement links TRBV10-2 to TRBJ2-7; D is perhaps TRBD2 (6 bases). V gave up 5 bases and J gave up 2 bases, with 16 bases separating them. There are 15 residues in the CDR3. Germline V gene sequence: CDR1 WSHSY, CDR2 SAAADI. The CDR3 loop is CASSYGTGEAYEQYF. CDR3 DNA: TGCGCCAGCAGTTACGGGACGGGGGAAGCCTACGAGCAGTACTTC.

V and J are TRBV4-2 and TRBJ2-3; 12 bases are a match to TRBD2. V gave up 3 bases and J gave up 6 bases; unmatched junction bases: 10. The length of the CDR3 is 17 residues. Germline values: CDR1 LGHNA, CDR2 YNFKEQ. CDR3 sequence reads: CASSQTSGGVTLDTQYF. In DNA form, the CDR3 reads TGTGCCAGCAGCCAGACTAGCGGGGGCGTTACATTGGATACGCAGTATTTT.

The rearrangement links TRBV2 to TRBJ1-1, with no clear D. Germline values: CDR1 SNHLY, CDR2 FYNNEI. Deletions cut 11 bases from V and 3 bases from J, with 10 bases between. CDR3 length: 11 residues. CDR3 protein: CAGAQDTEAFF. CDR3 nucleotide sequence: TGTGCCGGCGCGCAGGACACTGAAGCTTTCTTT.

This sequence joins TRBV12-2 and TRBJ1-1; the table's D call, TRBD1, was not checked against the DNA. TRBV12-2 is designated a pseudogene. The CDR3 runs to 17 residues. The CDR3 nucleotides read TGTGCAAGTCGCCCCACGGGACAGGGGTCCTGGGGCACTGAAGCTTTCTTT. Protein sequence: CASRPTGQGSWGTEAFF.